Sequencing of this T cell receptor beta chain was carried out in a study of Graves' ophthalmopathy and Graves' hyperthyroidism. This CDR3 is built from 15 residues. With 5 bases removed from V and 2 bases from J, the gap between germline ends came to 16 bases. The V gene's germline CDR1 is MNHNS and CDR2 SASEGT. Concerning this clonotype: What it recognizes is unknown.

Beta-chain TCR CDR3 regions were amplified from RNA transcripts. Amplification began with first-round RT-PCR using HTBI primers, then second-round multiplex PCR was performed. One entry per CDR3 protein, called by TCRdb with MiXCR from the multiplex PCR reads. The data show about 340,000 distinct CDR3 sequences, roughly 15% seen once. The study, taken as a whole, reports: Detected in blood as well were most expanded thyroid clonotypes with frequency above 0.001.

Reliance was placed on clinical symptoms, serum thyroxine, TRAb, thyroid ultrasound and orbital computed tomography for diagnosis. The authors isolated PBMCs from around 9.8 ml of fresh peripheral blood. The gene calls are TRBV6-1 and TRBJ2-7; D might be TRBD2 (5 bases). The sequenced sample consisted of peripheral blood. This clonotype was sampled from an adult man with Graves' ophthalmopathy. The CDR3 DNA sequence: TGTGCCAGCAGTAAACTACCGGCGGGCCCCTACGAGCAGTACTTC. Encoded protein: CASSKLPAGPYEQYF.